This T cell receptor (beta chain) was found in a study of technical replicates of blood from a handful of donors. The CDR3 extends over 13 amino acids. V was cut by 7 bases and J by 0 bases, with 7 bases left in between. Germline loops: CDR1 MNHNS, CDR2 SASEGT. Repertoires were generated with immunoSEQ multiplex PCR, while TCRdb's copy carries only in-frame clones and drops some. The sample has roughly 70,000 clones; 93% are singletons. The origin of this receptor is a human donor in good health. The V call is TRBV6-1, the J call TRBJ1-3; D not resolved. The sample was T cells isolated from PBMCs. The CDR3 loop reads CASMESSGNTIYF. DNA for the CDR3: TGTGCCAGCATGGAGAGCTCTGGAAACACCATATATTTT.